These 18 T cell receptor beta chains were all obtained from the same sample, sequenced in a study of T cell responses to AZD1222 COVID-19 vaccine. Sequenced by immunoSEQ multiplex PCR; TCRdb stores in-frame clones only, minus some. The data show under 150,000 clones, with 75% to 95% seen just once and 2.5% to 3.5% held by the top ten. This specimen was peripheral blood, taken on day 0 of AZD1222 vaccination. These receptors were collected from an adult in good health.

The CDR3: CASSSAGPGEQYF. The CDR3 nucleotides are TGTGCCAGCAGCTCGGCGGGACCTGGAGAGCAGTACTTC. The rearrangement links TRBV7-2 to TRBJ2-7, with D tentatively TRBD2 (6 bases). The CDR3 has 13 residues. With 4 bases removed from V and 7 bases from J, the gap between germline ends came to 14 bases. Germline CDR1 and CDR2: SGHTA and FQGNSA.

The V gene is TRBV7-9, the J gene TRBJ2-1, with unresolved D. The germline gives CDR1 SEHNR, CDR2 FQNEAQ (reference sequence). The CDR3 covers 15 residues. Deletions cut 1 base from V and 7 bases from J, with 14 bases between. The CDR3 sequence is CASSLGFGSRNEQFF. CDR3 nucleotide sequence: TGTGCCAGCAGCTTAGGGTTCGGTAGCAGGAATGAGCAGTTCTTC.

The chain uses TRBV6-5 and TRBJ2-3; no clear D. The ends were cut back, 6 bases at V and 0 bases at J, with 10 bases in the middle. The length of the CDR3 is 14 residues. CDR1 is MNHEY and CDR2 is SVGAGI in the germline V gene. CDR3 loop: CASSRGPSTDTQYF. CDR3 nucleotides: TGTGCCAGCAGCCGAGGCCCAAGCACAGATACGCAGTATTTT.

The genes are TRBV9 and TRBJ2-7; 7 bases agree with TRBD1. The germline gives CDR1 SGDLS, CDR2 YYNGEE. This CDR3 spans 12 amino acids. V gave up 3 bases and J gave up 3 bases; unmatched junction bases: 0. In nucleotides, the CDR3 is TGTGCCAGCAGCGGGGACAGCTACGAGCAGTACTTC. The encoded protein is CASSGDSYEQYF.

The genes are TRBV28 and TRBJ1-6; D unresolved. The CDR3 is 14 amino acids. Germline V lookup: CDR1 MDHEN, CDR2 SYDVKM. Trimming shortened V by 3 bases and J by 11 bases, and 14 bases separated the two germline ends. CDR3 amino acids: CASSFLGDGAPLHF. The CDR3 nucleotides read TGTGCCAGCAGTTTCTTAGGAGACGGGGCACCCCTCCACTTT.

This clone was observed once. The J gene is TRBJ1-5, the V gene TRBV4-2; 8 bases fit TRBD1. This CDR3 spans 17 amino acids. Germline loops: CDR1 LGHNA, CDR2 YNFKEQ. The junction had 12 bases not matched to a gene; V was cut back by 3 bases and J by 5 bases. The CDR3 sequence: CASSHPSGRGRDQPQHF. CDR3 DNA: TGTGCCAGCAGCCACCCCTCGGGCAGGGGGCGCGATCAGCCCCAGCATTTT.

This chain joins TRBV19 and TRBJ1-6, with D possibly being TRBD1 (6 bases). CDR3 length: 14 amino acids. With 5 bases removed from V and 8 bases from J, the gap between germline ends came to 13 bases. Per germline, CDR1 LNHDA and CDR2 SQIVND (reference sequence). CDR3 residues: CASSSGTTHSPLHF. The CDR3 coding sequence is TGTGCCAGTAGTTCCGGGACAACTCATTCACCCCTCCACTTT.

The chain has TRBV7-3 and TRBJ2-1; 7 bases match TRBD2. V was clipped by 6 bases and J by 5 bases; unmatched bases: 4. The CDR3 length is 13 residues. Germline loops: CDR1 SGHTA, CDR2 FQGTGA. The CDR3 reads CASRWEGNNEQFF. CDR3 DNA sequence: TGTGCCAGCAGGTGGGAGGGGAACAATGAGCAGTTCTTC.

The chain is built from TRBV28 and TRBJ2-7; 12 bases are shared with TRBD1. V trimming: 6 bases; J trimming: 5 bases; junction bases outside the gene matches: 8. CDR1 and CDR2 (germline): MDHEN, SYDVKM. The CDR3 covers 15 residues. CDR3 protein: CASSQGQGASDEQYF. CDR3 bases: TGTGCCAGCAGCCAGGGACAGGGGGCATCGGACGAGCAGTACTTC.

This rearrangement joins TRBV5-1 to TRBJ2-1; the match to TRBD2 covers 8 bases. Per the germline V gene, CDR1 is SGHRS and CDR2 is YFSETQ. This CDR3 has 15 amino acids. The V gene end was trimmed by 4 bases and the J gene end by 7 bases; junction bases not matched to a gene: 10. In DNA form, the CDR3 reads TGCGCCAGCAGCCCCGGGGGGGCCGATTTGAATGAGCAGTTCTTC. It specifies CASSPGGADLNEQFF.

J is TRBJ1-5 and V is TRBV19, with TRBD1 identical over 7 bases. The CDR3 runs to 14 residues. CDR1 is LNHDA and CDR2 is SQIVND in the germline V gene (reference sequence). V gave up 6 bases and J gave up 3 bases; unmatched junction bases: 5. The CDR3 region is CASRKTGTNQPQHF. DNA for the CDR3: TGTGCCAGTAGAAAGACAGGGACCAATCAGCCCCAGCATTTT.

V and J are TRBV11-2 and TRBJ1-2, with TRBD1 matching over 7 bases. V dropped 5 bases and J dropped 13; count of bases not matched to a gene: 16. CDR1 is SGHAT and CDR2 is FQNNGV in the germline V gene. The CDR3 is 14 residues long. The CDR3 loop reads CASSHRRDRFLRTF. Written as DNA, the CDR3 is TGTGCCAGCAGCCACCGCCGGGACAGATTCCTGCGCACCTTC.

V is TRBV4-1 and J is TRBJ1-5; D unclear. The CDR3 loop spans 14 amino acids. V lost 1 base, J lost 0 bases, and 4 bases lay in between. Germline lookup yields CDR1 MGHRA and CDR2 YSYEKL. CDR3 nucleotide sequence: TGCGCCAGCAGCCAAGCGGGTAGCAATCAGCCCCAGCATTTT. It yields the protein CASSQAGSNQPQHF.

This clone was detected once. The V and J genes are TRBV27 and TRBJ2-2; D tentatively fits TRBD1 or TRBD2 (6 bases each). The CDR3 is made up of 16 amino acids. Germline V gene sequence: CDR1 MNHEY, CDR2 SMNVEV (reference sequence). Trimming shortened V by 5 bases and J by 3 bases, and 16 bases separated the two germline ends. CDR3 in amino acids: CASSPQGRGDTGELFF. DNA for the CDR3: TGTGCCAGCAGTCCCCAGGGGCGCGGGGACACCGGGGAGCTGTTTTTT.

The chain employs TRBV7-9 and TRBJ2-6; D gene ambiguous. V was cut by 3 bases and J by 10 bases, with 13 bases left in between. Germline loops: CDR1 SEHNR, CDR2 FQNEAQ (reference sequence). The CDR3 runs 14 residues. The CDR3 region has the DNA TGTGCCAGCAGCTTTTCGTCTATGGTAAACGTCCTGACTTTC. Its protein product is CASSFSSMVNVLTF.

The chain couples TRBV6-5 to TRBJ2-2; 7 bases line up with TRBD1. V trimming: 7 bases; J trimming: 6 bases; junction bases outside the gene matches: 8. The CDR3 spans 14 residues. Per the germline V gene, CDR1 is MNHEY and CDR2 is SVGAGI. The CDR3 DNA follows: TGTGCCAGCACCGCGACAGGGCGAGCCGGGGAGCTGTTTTTT. Amino acid sequence: CASTATGRAGELFF.

The rearrangement links TRBV7-3 to TRBJ2-1; D remains unclear. V was shortened by 0 bases and J by 8 bases, with 14 bases between the two germline ends. Germline values: CDR1 SGHTA, CDR2 FQGTGA. The CDR3 runs to 15 residues. This chain's CDR3 is CASSLTGFAGDEQFF. The DNA of the CDR3 is TGTGCCAGCAGCTTAACTGGGTTCGCTGGCGATGAGCAGTTCTTC.

DNA of the CDR3: TGCGCCAGCAGCTTCACCGGCCCTGGGGCCAACGTCCTGACTTTC. Its translation: CASSFTGPGANVLTF. V gene TRBV5-1 combines with J gene TRBJ2-6, with D hard to call. The CDR3 loop spans 15 amino acids. The germline V and J ends were trimmed by 2 bases and 2 bases, with 8 bases remaining between them. In germline, CDR1 is SGHRS, CDR2 YFSETQ.